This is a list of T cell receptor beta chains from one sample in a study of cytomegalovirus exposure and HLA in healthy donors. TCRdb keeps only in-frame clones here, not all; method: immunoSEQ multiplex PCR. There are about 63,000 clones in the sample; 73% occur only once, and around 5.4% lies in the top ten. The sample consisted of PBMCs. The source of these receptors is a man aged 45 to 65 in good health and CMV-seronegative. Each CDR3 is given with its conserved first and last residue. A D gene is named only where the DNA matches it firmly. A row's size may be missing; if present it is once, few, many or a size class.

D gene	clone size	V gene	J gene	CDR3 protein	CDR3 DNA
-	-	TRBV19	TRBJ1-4	CASSYRGGEKLFF	TGTGCCAGTAGTTATAGAGGCGGCGAAAAACTGTTTTTT
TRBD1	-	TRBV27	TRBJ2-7	CASSSQGAYEQYF	TGTGCCAGCTCATCCCAGGGGGCCTACGAGCAGTACTTC
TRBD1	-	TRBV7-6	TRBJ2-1	CASSLGTGVGEQFF	TGTGCCAGCAGCTTAGGGACAGGGGTTGGTGAGCAGTTCTTC
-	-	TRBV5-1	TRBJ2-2	CASSNPGPNTGELFF	TGCGCCAGCAGCAACCCAGGGCCGAACACCGGGGAGCTGTTTTTT
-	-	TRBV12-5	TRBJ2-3	CASGLSGVDTDTQYF	TGTGCTAGTGGTTTGTCCGGAGTCGACACAGATACGCAGTATTTT
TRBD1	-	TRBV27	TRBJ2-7	CASSLSRDRGLDEQYF	TGTGCCAGCAGTTTATCCCGGGACAGGGGGCTGGACGAGCAGTACTTC
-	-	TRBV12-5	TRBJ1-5	CASGLVGSRDGLDQPQHF	TGTGCTAGTGGTTTGGTAGGATCCCGGGACGGACTAGATCAGCCCCAGCATTTT
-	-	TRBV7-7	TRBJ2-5	CASSLYGGSEETQYF	TGTGCTAGCAGCTTATATGGAGGATCCGAAGAGACCCAGTACTTC
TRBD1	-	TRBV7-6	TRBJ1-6	CASSLAQGSGISALHF	TGTGCCAGCAGCTTAGCACAGGGGTCGGGGATATCGGCCCTCCACTTT
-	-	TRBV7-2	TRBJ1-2	CASSLEDGTLGGYTF	TGTGCCAGCAGCTTAGAAGACGGGACTCTAGGGGGCTACACCTTC
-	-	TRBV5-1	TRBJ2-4	CASSLDGGGAKNIQYF	TGCGCCAGCAGCTTGGACGGTGGCGGGGCCAAAAACATTCAGTACTTC
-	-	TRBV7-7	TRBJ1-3	CASSLGPPGAGNTIYF	TGTGCTAGCAGCTTAGGACCTCCGGGGGCTGGAAACACCATATATTTT
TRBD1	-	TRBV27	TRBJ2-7	CASSSPRQGTYEQYF	TGTGCCAGCAGTTCCCCCCGACAGGGAACCTACGAGCAGTACTTC
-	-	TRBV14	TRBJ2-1	CASTPLGALYNEQFF	TGTGCCAGCACACCATTGGGGGCCCTCTACAATGAGCAGTTCTTC
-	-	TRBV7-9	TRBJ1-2	CASSRQYFNYGYTF	TGTGCCAGCAGCCGACAGTACTTTAACTATGGCTACACCTTC
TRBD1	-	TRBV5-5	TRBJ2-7	CASSPQPGTGSSSYEQYF	TGTGCCAGCAGCCCACAACCCGGGACAGGTTCTAGCTCCTACGAGCAGTACTTC
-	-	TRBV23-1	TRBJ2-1	CASGNRGTPWNEQFF	TGCGCCAGCGGCAACCGGGGGACCCCCTGGAATGAGCAGTTCTTC
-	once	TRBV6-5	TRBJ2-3	CASSYQTASTDTQYF	TGTGCCAGCAGTTACCAGACAGCTAGCACAGATACGCAGTATTTT
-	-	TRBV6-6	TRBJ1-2	CASNYRDGYGYTF	TGTGCCAGCAACTACAGGGATGGCTATGGCTACACCTTC
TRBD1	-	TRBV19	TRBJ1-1	CASSNRGTEAFF	TGTGCCAGTAGTAACAGGGGAACTGAAGCTTTCTTT
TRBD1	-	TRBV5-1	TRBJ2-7	CASSRGQPGHGQYF	TGCGCCAGCAGCCGGGGACAGCCCGGACATGGGCAGTACTTC
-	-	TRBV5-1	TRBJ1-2	CASSLSGGNYGYTF	TGCGCCAGCAGCTTATCAGGAGGGAACTATGGCTACACCTTC
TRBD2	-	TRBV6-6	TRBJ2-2	CASRLAGGPSGELFF	TGTGCCAGCCGGCTAGCGGGGGGGCCATCCGGGGAGCTGTTTTTT
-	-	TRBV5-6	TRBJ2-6	CASSFGSSGANVLTF	TGTGCCAGCAGCTTTGGGAGCTCTGGGGCCAACGTCCTGACTTTC
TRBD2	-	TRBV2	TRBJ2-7	CASSTTSGGDF	TGTGCCAGCAGCACGACTAGCGGGGGAGACTTC
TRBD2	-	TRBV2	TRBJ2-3	CASSPRTSGGVVDF	TGTGCCAGCAGTCCGAGGACTAGCGGGGGGGTCGTGGATTTT
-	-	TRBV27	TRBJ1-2	CASSSTGREGYTF	TGTGCCAGCAGTTCCACAGGACGAGAGGGCTACACCTTC
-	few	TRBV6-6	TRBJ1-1	CATQRGNTEAFF	TGTGCCACACAACGGGGGAACACTGAAGCTTTCTTT
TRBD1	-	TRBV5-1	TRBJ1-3	CASSLDRGFGNTIYF	TGCGCCAGCAGCTTGGACAGGGGGTTTGGAAACACCATATATTTT
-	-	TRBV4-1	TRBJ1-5	CASSQATGVQPQHF	TGCGCCAGCAGCCAAGCGACAGGAGTCCAGCCCCAGCATTTT
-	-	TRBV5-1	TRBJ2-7	CASSLSRDTSYEQYF	TGCGCCAGCAGCTTATCCCGGGACACCTCCTACGAGCAGTACTTC
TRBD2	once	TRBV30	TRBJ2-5	CAWSLTGGLGQYF	TGTGCCTGGAGTCTAACGGGGGGGCTGGGCCAGTACTTC
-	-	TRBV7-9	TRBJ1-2	CASSFYMWGYTF	TGTGCCAGCAGCTTTTACATGTGGGGCTACACCTTC
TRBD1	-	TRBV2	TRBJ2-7	CASRRTGVYEQYF	TGTGCCAGCAGGAGAACAGGGGTCTACGAGCAGTACTTC
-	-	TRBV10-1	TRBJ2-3	CASSPGDTQYF	TGCGCCAGCAGTCCGGGAGATACGCAGTATTTT
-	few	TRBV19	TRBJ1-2	CASSSQTRRGTYGYTF	TGTGCCAGTAGTTCTCAGACACGCAGGGGAACTTATGGCTACACCTTC
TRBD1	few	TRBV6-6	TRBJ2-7	CASSRQGAEQYF	TGTGCCAGCTCACGACAGGGGGCTGAGCAGTACTTC
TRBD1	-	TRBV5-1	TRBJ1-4	CASSSTGNEKLFF	TGCGCCAGCAGCTCGACAGGGAACGAAAAACTGTTTTTT
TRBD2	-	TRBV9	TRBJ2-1	CASSPGTRGNEQFF	TGTGCCAGCAGCCCGGGGACTAGGGGCAATGAGCAGTTCTTC
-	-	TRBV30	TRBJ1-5	CAWSTGNQPQHF	TGTGCCTGGAGTACGGGAAATCAGCCCCAGCATTTT
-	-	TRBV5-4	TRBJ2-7	CASSKRTDYEQYF	TGTGCCAGCAGCAAACGGACAGACTACGAGCAGTACTTC
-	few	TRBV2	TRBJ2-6	CASKRNSGANVLTF	TGTGCCAGCAAGAGGAACTCTGGGGCCAACGTCCTGACTTTC
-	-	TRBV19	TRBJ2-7	CASSWTFFYEQYF	TGTGCCAGTAGTTGGACTTTCTTTTACGAGCAGTACTTC
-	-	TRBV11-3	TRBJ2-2	CARRARGNTGELFF	TGTGCCAGACGGGCTAGGGGGAACACCGGGGAGCTGTTTTTT
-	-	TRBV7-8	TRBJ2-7	CASSLAGTGFSYEQYF	TGTGCCAGCAGCTTAGCGGGAACAGGGTTCTCCTACGAGCAGTACTTC
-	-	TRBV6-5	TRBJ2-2	CASSYAPGLGTGELFF	TGTGCCAGCAGTTACGCGCCAGGGCTTGGAACCGGGGAGCTGTTTTTT
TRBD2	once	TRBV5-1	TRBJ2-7	CASARGTGLAGMYEQYF	TGCGCCAGCGCGAGGGGGACGGGACTAGCGGGGATGTACGAGCAGTACTTC
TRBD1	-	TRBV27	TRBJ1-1	CASSLSGQAVGYTEAFF	TGTGCCAGCAGTTTATCGGGACAGGCCGTAGGGTACACTGAAGCTTTCTTT
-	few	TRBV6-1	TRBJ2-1	CASSEDRWFSNEQFF	TGTGCCAGCAGTGAAGACAGGTGGTTCTCCAATGAGCAGTTCTTC
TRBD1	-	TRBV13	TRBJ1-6	CASSEDRLSYNSPLHF	TGTGCCAGCAGCGAGGACAGGCTTTCCTATAATTCACCCCTCCACTTT
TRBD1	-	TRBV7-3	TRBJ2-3	CASSLLGQGRTDTQYF	TGTGCCAGCAGCTTATTGGGACAGGGAAGGACAGATACGCAGTATTTT
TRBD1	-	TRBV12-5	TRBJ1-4	CASGTGTGRLKLFF	TGTGCTAGTGGCACCGGGACAGGGAGGTTAAAACTGTTTTTT
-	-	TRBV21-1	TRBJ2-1	CASSRALPPSYNEQFF	TGTGCCAGCAGCCGTGCCTTACCTCCGAGTTACAATGAGCAGTTCTTC
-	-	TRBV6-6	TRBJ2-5	CASTGETQYF	TGTGCCAGCACGGGGGAGACCCAGTACTTC
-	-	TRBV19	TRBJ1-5	CASSPEGIYNQPQHF	TGTGCCAGTAGCCCGGAGGGGATCTACAATCAGCCCCAGCATTTT
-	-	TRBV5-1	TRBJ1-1	CASSLAQANTEAFF	TGCGCCAGCAGCTTGGCCCAGGCGAACACTGAAGCTTTCTTT
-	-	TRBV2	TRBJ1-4	CASSPRERGKCELFF	TGTGCCAGCAGCCCCCGGGAGAGGGGAAAGTGTGAACTGTTTTTT
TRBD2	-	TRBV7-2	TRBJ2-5	CASSPTSGGAVHF	TGTGCCAGCAGCCCGACTAGCGGGGGGGCCGTTCACTTC
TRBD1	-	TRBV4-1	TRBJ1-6	CASSQVGGLGTGGSPLHF	TGCGCCAGCAGCCAAGTAGGGGGCTTGGGGACAGGGGGATCACCCCTCCACTTT